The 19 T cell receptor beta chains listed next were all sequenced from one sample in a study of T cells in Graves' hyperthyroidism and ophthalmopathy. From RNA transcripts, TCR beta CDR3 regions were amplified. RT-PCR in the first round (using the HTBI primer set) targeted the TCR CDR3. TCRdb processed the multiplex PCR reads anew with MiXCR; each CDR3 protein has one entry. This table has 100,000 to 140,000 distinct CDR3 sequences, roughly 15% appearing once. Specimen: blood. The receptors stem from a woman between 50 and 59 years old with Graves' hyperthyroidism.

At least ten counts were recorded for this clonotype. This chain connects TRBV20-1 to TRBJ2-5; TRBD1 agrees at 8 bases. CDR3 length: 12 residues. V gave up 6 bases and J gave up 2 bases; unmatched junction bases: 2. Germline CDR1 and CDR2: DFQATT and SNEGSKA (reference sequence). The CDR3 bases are TGCAGTGCAAGACAGGGGCAAGAGACCCAGTACTTC. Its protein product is CSARQGQETQYF.

CDR3 sequence reads: CSVPGQGAGEQYF. CDR3 bases: TGCAGCGTGCCGGGACAGGGGGCGGGGGAGCAGTACTTC. This rearrangement joins TRBV29-1 to TRBJ2-7, with 12 bases lining up with TRBD1. J gave up 7 bases and V 6 bases, and 7 bases lay outside the gene matches. The CDR3 spans 13 residues. Germline V gene sequence: CDR1 SQVTM, CDR2 ANQGSEA.

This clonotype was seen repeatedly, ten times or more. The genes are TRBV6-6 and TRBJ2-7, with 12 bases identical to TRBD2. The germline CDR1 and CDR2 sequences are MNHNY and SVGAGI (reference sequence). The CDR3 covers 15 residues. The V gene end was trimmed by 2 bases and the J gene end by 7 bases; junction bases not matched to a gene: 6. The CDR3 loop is CASSYPSGRAGEQYV. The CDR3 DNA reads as TGTGCCAGCAGTTACCCTAGCGGGAGGGCCGGTGAGCAGTACGTC.

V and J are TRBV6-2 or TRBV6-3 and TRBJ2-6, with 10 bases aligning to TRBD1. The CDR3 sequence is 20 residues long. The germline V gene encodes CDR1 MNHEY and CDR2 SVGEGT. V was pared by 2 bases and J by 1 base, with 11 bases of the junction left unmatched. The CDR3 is CASSYPLTGGAESGANVLTF. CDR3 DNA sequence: TGTGCCAGCAGTTACCCTCTGACAGGGGGCGCAGAGTCTGGGGCCAACGTCCTGACTTTC.

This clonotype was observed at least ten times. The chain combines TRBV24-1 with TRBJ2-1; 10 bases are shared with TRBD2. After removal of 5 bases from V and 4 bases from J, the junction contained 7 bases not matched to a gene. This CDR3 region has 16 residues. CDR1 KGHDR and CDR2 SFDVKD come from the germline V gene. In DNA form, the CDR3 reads TGTGCCACCAGTGGAGAGCGGGAGGGCCTATACAATGAGCAGTTCTTC. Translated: CATSGEREGLYNEQFF.

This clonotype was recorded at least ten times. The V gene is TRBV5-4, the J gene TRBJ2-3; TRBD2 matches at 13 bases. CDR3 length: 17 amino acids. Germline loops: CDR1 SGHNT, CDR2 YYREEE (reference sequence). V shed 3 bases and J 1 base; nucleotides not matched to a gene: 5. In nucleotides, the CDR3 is TGTGCCAGCAGCTCAGGGACTAGCGGGATGCGCACAGATACGCAGTATTTT. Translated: CASSSGTSGMRTDTQYF.

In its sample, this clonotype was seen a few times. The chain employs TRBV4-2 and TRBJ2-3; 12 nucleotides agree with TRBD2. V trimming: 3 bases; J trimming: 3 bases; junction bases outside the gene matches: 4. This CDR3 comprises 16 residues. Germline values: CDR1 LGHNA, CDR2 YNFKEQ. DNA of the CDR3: TGTGCCAGCAGCCATCCGACTAGCGGGAGAACAGATACGCAGTATTTT. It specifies CASSHPTSGRTDTQYF.

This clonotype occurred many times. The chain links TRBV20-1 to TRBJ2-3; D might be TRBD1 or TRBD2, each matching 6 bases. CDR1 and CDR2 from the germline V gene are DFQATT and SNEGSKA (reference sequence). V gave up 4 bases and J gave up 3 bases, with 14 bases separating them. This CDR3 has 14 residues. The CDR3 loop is CSAMEGGGTDTQYF. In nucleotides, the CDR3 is TGCAGTGCTATGGAGGGGGGCGGGACAGATACGCAGTATTTT.

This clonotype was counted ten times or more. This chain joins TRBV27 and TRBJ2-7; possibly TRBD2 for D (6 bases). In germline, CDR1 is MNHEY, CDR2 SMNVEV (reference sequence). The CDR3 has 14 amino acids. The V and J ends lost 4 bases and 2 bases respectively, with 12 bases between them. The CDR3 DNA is TGTGCCAGCAGTTCTCGGGAGTGGCCCTACGAGCAGTACTTC. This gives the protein CASSSREWPYEQYF.

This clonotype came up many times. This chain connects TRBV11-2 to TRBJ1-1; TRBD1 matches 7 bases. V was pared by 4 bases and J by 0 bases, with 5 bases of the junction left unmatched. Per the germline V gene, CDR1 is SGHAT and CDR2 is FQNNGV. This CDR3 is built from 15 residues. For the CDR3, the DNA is TGTGCCAGCAGCTCCCGGGACAGCCTGAACACTGAAGCTTTCTTT. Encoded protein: CASSSRDSLNTEAFF. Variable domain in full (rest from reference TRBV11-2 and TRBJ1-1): EAGVAQSPRYKIIEKRQSVAFWCNPISGHATLYWYQQILGQGPKLLIQFQNNGVVDDSQLPKDRFSAERLKGVDSTLKIQPAKLEDSAVYLCASSSRDSLNTEAFFGQGTRLTVV.

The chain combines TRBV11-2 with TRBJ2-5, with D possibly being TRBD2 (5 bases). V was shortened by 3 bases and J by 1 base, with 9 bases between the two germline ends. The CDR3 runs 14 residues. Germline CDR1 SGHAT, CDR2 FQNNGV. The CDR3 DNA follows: TGTGCCAGCAGCTTTGCAGGACTCCAAGAGACCCAGTACTTC. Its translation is CASSFAGLQETQYF.

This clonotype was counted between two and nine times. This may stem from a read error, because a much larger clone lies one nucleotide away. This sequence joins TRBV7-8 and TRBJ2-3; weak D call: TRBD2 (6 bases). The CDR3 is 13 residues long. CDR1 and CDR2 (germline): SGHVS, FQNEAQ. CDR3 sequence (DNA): TGTGCCATCAGCTCGGAGGGCGCAGATACGCAGTATTTT. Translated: CAISSEGADTQYF.

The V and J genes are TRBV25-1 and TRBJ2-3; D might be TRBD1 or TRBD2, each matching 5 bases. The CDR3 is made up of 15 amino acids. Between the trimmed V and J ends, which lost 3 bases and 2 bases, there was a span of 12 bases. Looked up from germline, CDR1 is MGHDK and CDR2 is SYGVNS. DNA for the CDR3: TGTGCCAGCAGTGATACCGGGACGGTCACAGATACGCAGTATTTT. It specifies CASSDTGTVTDTQYF.

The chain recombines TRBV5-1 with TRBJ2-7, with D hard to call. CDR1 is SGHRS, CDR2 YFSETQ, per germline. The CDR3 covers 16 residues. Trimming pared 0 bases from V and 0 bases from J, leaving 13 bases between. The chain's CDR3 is CASSLADGRNSYEQYF. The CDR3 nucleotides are TGCGCCAGCAGCTTGGCCGACGGCCGCAACTCCTACGAGCAGTACTTC.

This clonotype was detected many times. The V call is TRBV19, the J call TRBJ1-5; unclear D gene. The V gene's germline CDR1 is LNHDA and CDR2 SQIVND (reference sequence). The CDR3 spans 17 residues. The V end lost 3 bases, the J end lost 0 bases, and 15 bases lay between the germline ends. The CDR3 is CASSIMSDHYSNQPQHF. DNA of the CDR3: TGTGCCAGTAGTATCATGTCGGACCATTATAGCAATCAGCCCCAGCATTTT.

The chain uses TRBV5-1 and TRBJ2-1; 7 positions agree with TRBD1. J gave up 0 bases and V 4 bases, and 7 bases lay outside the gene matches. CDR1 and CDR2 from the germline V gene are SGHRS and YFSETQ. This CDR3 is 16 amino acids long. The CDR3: CASSIDRVGSYNEQFF. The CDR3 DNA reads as TGCGCCAGCAGCATAGACAGGGTCGGCTCCTACAATGAGCAGTTCTTC.

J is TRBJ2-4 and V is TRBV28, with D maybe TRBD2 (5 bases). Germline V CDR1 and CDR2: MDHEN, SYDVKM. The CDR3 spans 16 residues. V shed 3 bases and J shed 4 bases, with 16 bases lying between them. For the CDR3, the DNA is TGTGCCAGCAGTTTTGGGGAGCAAACCTTTAAAAACATTCAGTACTTC. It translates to CASSFGEQTFKNIQYF.

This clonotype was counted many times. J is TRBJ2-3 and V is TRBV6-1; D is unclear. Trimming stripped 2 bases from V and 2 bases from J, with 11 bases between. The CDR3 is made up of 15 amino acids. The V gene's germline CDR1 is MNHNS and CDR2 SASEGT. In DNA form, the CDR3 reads TGTGCCAGCAGTGAACAGGTGGATTCCACAGATACGCAGTATTTT. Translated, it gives CASSEQVDSTDTQYF.

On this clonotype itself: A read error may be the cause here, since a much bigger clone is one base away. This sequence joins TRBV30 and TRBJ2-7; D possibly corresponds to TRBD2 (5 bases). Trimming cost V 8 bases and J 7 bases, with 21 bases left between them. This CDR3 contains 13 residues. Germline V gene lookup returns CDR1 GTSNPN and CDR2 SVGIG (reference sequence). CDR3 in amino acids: CAGTSRVYNEQYF. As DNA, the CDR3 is TGTGCCGGAACCTCGAGGGTGTACAATGAGCAGTACTTC.